This TCR beta chain was profiled in a study of blood T cell repertoires in COVID-19 (dated by TCRdb to 2019 to 2021). Broadly, across the study: The collaborator samples originated in the United States, Italy and Spain and spanned the acute and convalescent phases of COVID-19. The prospective study material was composed of cDNA or gDNA derived from T cells, B-cell-depleted T cells, or PBMCs. Subjects who had been exposed to COVID-19, were actively infected with it, or had recovered from it provided the deeply sampled blood TCRbeta repertoires that made up the dataset. The repertoires were released in a freely available public database intended as a resource for research on the immune response to SARS-CoV-2. The samples were drawn from two sources: the first 160 participants of the ongoing ImmuneRACE study, and 1,000 to 1,500 subjects contributed by 6 global collaborators. Sample metadata almost always included a de-identified subject ID, COVID-19 status, age in years and sex. HLA class I and class II types, where available, came from metadata supplied by the sample provider rather than from assay-based typing. Study-wide findings and limitations: How much clinical and demographic metadata was included differed by source and by participant, and the metadata was provided uncurated.

TCRbeta CDR3 regions were amplified from genomic DNA using the immunoSEQ Assay, a bias-controlled multiplex PCR. On the authors' methods: Nucleated cell counts per sample were estimated from amplification of reference gene primers within the assay. Sequence reads were collapsed and filtered to measure the absolute abundance of every unique TCRbeta CDR3 rearrangement. Productive Simpson clonality was computed per sample as the square root of Simpson's diversity index over productive rearrangements. The source is immuneACCESS, and TCRdb retained only in-frame sequences with V and J called. Part of the clones is not carried over; for the studies checked, unresolved V genes explain less than half of this, and the remainder is unexplained. D and trimming come from the DNA, and the V and J calls and clone size come from that table. The sample table holds 350,000 to 400,000 clones, of which 70% to 90% were seen once. Clones ranked in the top ten supply around 0.97% of the sample.

Concerning this clone itself: Its recognized antigen is unknown. Base qualities are not provided; no much larger clone lies one nucleotide away.

There are 15 amino acids in the CDR3, from cysteine to phenylalanine inclusive. The DNA shown is the 45-base CDR3, in frame from base 1. In the prospective study, participants were about 18 to 100 years old, resided in fewer than 25 geographic areas of the United States, and were enrolled through a virtual design. To assign participants to cohorts, the prospective study relied on clinical history that participants themselves reported in a screening survey and a study questionnaire. Each participant in the prospective study had whole blood, serum and a nasopharyngeal or oropharyngeal swab collected by mobile phlebotomists. Prospective study participants could optionally give additional blood draws and questionnaires over a roughly 2-month period. Before DNA extraction, blood samples from the prospective study were shipped at room temperature or frozen.

Input material: PBMCs or T cells enriched from blood (not recorded which). The V gene is TRBV12-2 and the J gene is TRBJ1-1; the D call in the table, TRBD1, was not verified against the DNA. TRBV12-2 is marked as a pseudogene. This sequence was found in a woman aged 30 to 39 with acute COVID-19. CDR3 protein: CASRLRTGEITEAFF. The sequenced DNA is TGTGCAAGTCGCTTACGCACAGGGGAGATTACTGAAGCTTTCTTT.